This TCR beta chain was profiled in a study of cytomegalovirus exposure and HLA in healthy donors. Study outcomes and limitations: Among TCR beta chains, those listed as cytomegalovirus-associated numbered 164.

With respect to this clone: Its target is unknown.

Trimming removed 1 base from V and 0 bases from J, with 11 bases in between. CDR1 and CDR2 from the germline V gene are SGDLS and YYNGEE. This CDR3 has 16 residues. PCR used 60 Vbeta primers and 13 Jbeta primers. The repertoire was sequenced with immunoSEQ multiplex PCR; TCRdb's copy has only in-frame clones and lacks some. The sample records more than 150,000 clones, 60% to 85% being singletons. The receptor was isolated from a man between 18 and 29 years old in good health and CMV-seronegative. This sequence joins TRBV9 and TRBJ2-1, with D possibly TRBD2 on 6 matching bases. The sequenced sample was PBMCs. The CDR3 coding sequence is TGTGCCAGCAGCGTACTCGGGACTTTCTCCTACAATGAGCAGTTCTTC. Protein: CASSVLGTFSYNEQFF.